This T cell receptor (beta chain) was observed in a study of T cells in Graves' hyperthyroidism and ophthalmopathy. Study results and limitations: Clonotypes that were expanded in thyroid above 0.001 mostly appeared in blood too.

There are many counts of this clonotype. Its matching antigen is unknown. Germline V gene lookup returns CDR1 SGHTA and CDR2 FQGNSA. The V end was cut by 6 bases, the J end by 7 bases, with 19 bases between. CDR3 length: 15 residues. When ophthalmopathy did not progress within 18 months, Graves' hyperthyroidism was considered stable. Extraction of PBMCs used about 9.2 ml of fresh peripheral blood. Amplification of TCR beta CDR3 regions used RNA as the template. The HTBI primer set served for first-round RT-PCR of the TCR CDR3. TCRdb called the multiplex PCR reads again in MiXCR, with one record for every CDR3 protein. The sample lists 500,000 to 650,000 distinct CDR3 sequences; less than 15% were seen once.

The receptor's source is a woman aged 40-49 years with Graves' hyperthyroidism. The rearrangement joins TRBV7-2 to TRBJ2-1, with D uncertain. The sample comprised blood. The CDR3 reads CASRGGRTLGNEQFF. DNA of the CDR3: TGTGCCAGCAGAGGTGGGCGGACCCTTGGGAATGAGCAGTTCTTC.